One and the same sample provided the 22 T cell receptor beta chains below, sequenced in a study of blood T cell repertoires in COVID-19. Repertoires were generated with immunoSEQ multiplex PCR, while TCRdb's copy carries only in-frame clones and drops some. The profile covers approximately 150,000 clones, with about 90% appearing a single time and around 11% taken by the ten largest. Sequenced sample: PBMCs or T cells enriched from blood (not recorded which). The source is a man aged 55 to 70 who had recovered from COVID-19.

This chain uses TRBV27 with TRBJ2-7; 7 bases fit TRBD1. The CDR3 is made up of 14 amino acids. Germline loops: CDR1 MNHEY, CDR2 SMNVEV (reference sequence). V was pared by 3 bases and J by 6 bases, with 8 bases of the junction left unmatched. The CDR3 is CASSLATGSREQYF. For the CDR3, the DNA is TGTGCCAGCAGTTTGGCGACAGGGAGCCGCGAGCAGTACTTC.

V gene TRBV24-1 combines with J gene TRBJ2-1, with D possibly matching TRBD2 (5 bases). The CDR3 totals 13 residues. Germline V gene lookup returns CDR1 KGHDR and CDR2 SFDVKD. V lost 1 base to trimming and J lost 5 bases, with 5 bases between them. In DNA form, the CDR3 reads TGTGCCACCAGTGATTTCGGGGACAATGAGCAGTTCTTC. This sequence encodes CATSDFGDNEQFF.

The chain combines TRBV28 with TRBJ2-5; 8 bases align to TRBD2. With V trimmed by 6 bases and J by 5 bases, 11 bases remained unmatched. The CDR3 spans 15 residues. CDR1 is MDHEN and CDR2 is SYDVKM in the germline V gene. CDR3 bases: TGTGCCAGCAGAGGGAGAGTAGCGGGGTTGGAGACCCAGTACTTC. Translated, it gives CASRGRVAGLETQYF.

The chain has TRBV2 and TRBJ1-1, with 9 bases identical to TRBD1. The V gene end was trimmed by 8 bases and the J gene end by 5 bases; junction bases not matched to a gene: 6. The length of the CDR3 is 13 residues. Looked up from germline, CDR1 is SNHLY and CDR2 is FYNNEI. The CDR3 DNA reads TGTGCCAGCCGGACAGGGGCGAGGACTGAAGCTTTCTTT. Translating it yields CASRTGARTEAFF.

V is TRBV14 and J is TRBJ1-4; perhaps TRBD1 as D (6 bases). The CDR3 has 16 residues. V was pared by 2 bases and J by 7 bases, with 17 bases between. CDR1 and CDR2 from the germline V gene are SGHDN and FVKESK. In nucleotides, the CDR3 is TGTGCCAGCAGCCAACAACCAGGGGCTTTACGTGAAAAACTGTTTTTT. It encodes CASSQQPGALREKLFF.

The genes are TRBV27 and TRBJ1-3; 7 nucleotides align to TRBD1. V gave up 5 bases and J gave up 3 bases; unmatched junction bases: 1. Germline CDR1 MNHEY, CDR2 SMNVEV (reference sequence). The CDR3 is 13 amino acids. This chain's CDR3 is CASSDRDGNTIYF. The CDR3 DNA is TGTGCCAGCAGTGACAGGGATGGAAACACCATATATTTT.

The chain has TRBV6-5 and TRBJ2-5; the D gene is possibly TRBD1 (6 bases). V shed 8 bases and J shed 5 bases, with 9 bases lying between them. The CDR3 runs 11 residues. Germline V gene sequence: CDR1 MNHEY, CDR2 SVGAGI. The CDR3 DNA is TGTGCCAGCCGGACAGATGAGACCCAGTACTTC. Its translation: CASRTDETQYF.

The rearrangement joins TRBV6-1 to TRBJ1-1; maybe TRBD1 (6 bases). The CDR3 has 14 residues. Looked up from germline, CDR1 is MNHNS and CDR2 is SASEGT. The germline V and J ends were trimmed by 2 bases and 3 bases, with 10 bases remaining between them. CDR3 region: CASSEKGGDTEAFF. CDR3 DNA sequence: TGTGCCAGCAGTGAAAAGGGGGGGGACACTGAAGCTTTCTTT.

This sequence joins TRBV7-3 and TRBJ2-1, with 12 bases that match TRBD2. Germline trimming cut 5 bases from V and 5 bases from J; bases unmatched to any gene: 4. Germline V gene lookup returns CDR1 SGHTA and CDR2 FQGTGA. CDR3 size: 15 residues. In DNA, the CDR3 is TGTGCCAGCAGCCTAGCGGGAGGGACCCACAATGAGCAGTTCTTC. This gives the protein CASSLAGGTHNEQFF.

In this sample, this clone turned up a few times. This chain joins TRBV19 and TRBJ2-2, with 9 bases that match TRBD1. V was pared by 5 bases and J by 7 bases, with 14 bases of the junction left unmatched. The CDR3 contains 17 residues. Germline values: CDR1 LNHDA, CDR2 SQIVND (reference sequence). CDR3 protein: CASSPRTGTGIVGELFF. In nucleotides, the CDR3 is TGTGCCAGTAGTCCCCGTACCGGGACAGGGATAGTCGGGGAGCTGTTTTTT. The variable domain in full, completed from reference TRBV19 and TRBJ2-2, reads DGGITQSPKYLFRKEGQNVTLSCEQNLNHDAMYWYRQDPGQGLRLIYYSQIVNDFQKGDIAEGYSVSREKKESFPLTVTSAQKNPTAFYLCASSPRTGTGIVGELFFGEGSRLTVL.

The genes are TRBV10-3 and TRBJ1-1, with 12 bases identical to TRBD1. This CDR3 has 15 amino acids. The germline V gene encodes CDR1 ENHRY and CDR2 SYGVKD. V was pared by 6 bases and J by 5 bases, with 7 bases of the junction left unmatched. The CDR3 sequence: CAIRPGQGAGTEAFF. CDR3 in DNA: TGTGCCATCAGACCGGGACAGGGGGCTGGGACTGAAGCTTTCTTT.

The rearrangement uses TRBV3-1 (or the pseudogene TRBV3-2) and TRBJ1-5; 7 nucleotides agree with TRBD1. The CDR3 has 13 residues. The V gene's germline CDR1 is LGHDT and CDR2 YNNKEL (reference sequence). V was pared by 4 bases and J by 5 bases, with 2 bases of the junction left unmatched. CDR3 bases: TGTGCCAGCAGCCTTACAGGGGATCAGCCCCAGCATTTT. It codes for CASSLTGDQPQHF.

V usage is TRBV28 and J usage is TRBJ1-5; tentatively, D is TRBD1 (5 bases). This CDR3 has 14 amino acids. Germline lookup yields CDR1 MDHEN and CDR2 SYDVKM. The V end lost 3 bases, the J end lost 5 bases, and 11 bases lay between the germline ends. The CDR3 loop is CASSFEDTYQPQHF. The CDR3 DNA reads TGTGCCAGCAGTTTTGAGGACACCTATCAGCCCCAGCATTTT.

The chain couples TRBV28 to TRBJ1-1; TRBD1 agrees at 7 bases. The germline gives CDR1 MDHEN, CDR2 SYDVKM. The CDR3 loop spans 14 amino acids. Trimming removed 2 bases from V and 0 bases from J; junction bases left unmatched: 0. The CDR3 spells CASSLDRVNTEAFF. The CDR3 nucleotides are TGTGCCAGCAGTTTAGACAGGGTGAACACTGAAGCTTTCTTT. The full variable domain, in which reference TRBV28 and TRBJ1-1 provide the parts outside the CDR3, is DVKVTQSSRYLVKRTGEKVFLECVQDMDHENMFWYRQDPGLGLRLIYFSYDVKMKEKGDIPEGYSVSREKKERFSLILESASTNQTSMYLCASSLDRVNTEAFFGQGTRLTVV.

This clone was observed once. V is TRBV28 and J is TRBJ2-3, with a possible D match to TRBD1 (5 bases). There are 15 residues in the CDR3. Germline V gene data show CDR1 as MDHEN and CDR2 as SYDVKM. V gave up 7 bases and J gave up 1 base, with 15 bases separating them. The CDR3 DNA reads TGTGCCAGCAAAACAGGTCCCGCTCGCACAGATACGCAGTATTTT. Translation: CASKTGPARTDTQYF. The full variable domain, in which reference TRBV28 and TRBJ2-3 provide the parts outside the CDR3, is DVKVTQSSRYLVKRTGEKVFLECVQDMDHENMFWYRQDPGLGLRLIYFSYDVKMKEKGDIPEGYSVSREKKERFSLILESASTNQTSMYLCASKTGPARTDTQYFGPGTRLTVL.

The rearrangement links TRBV27 to TRBJ2-3, with TRBD2 matching over 8 bases. J gave up 3 bases and V 8 bases, and 13 bases lay outside the gene matches. The CDR3 contains 16 residues. Per the germline V gene, CDR1 is MNHEY and CDR2 is SMNVEV (reference sequence). Written as DNA, the CDR3 is TGTGCCAGCCGTGCTCGAGCGGGAGTATTGACAGATACGCAGTATTTT. Its translation: CASRARAGVLTDTQYF.

The V gene is TRBV5-8, the J gene TRBJ2-1, with no clear D. The V end lost 2 bases, the J end lost 5 bases, and 17 bases lay between the germline ends. Germline CDR1 is SGHTS and CDR2 is YDEGEE. The CDR3 consists of 16 residues. The CDR3 coding sequence is TGTGCCAGCAGCTTTACCCAGGTGTTGTACGACAATGAGCAGTTCTTC. It yields the protein CASSFTQVLYDNEQFF. Full variable domain (rest looked up from reference TRBV5-8 and TRBJ2-1): EAGVTQSPTHLIKTRGQQATLRCSPISGHTSVYWYQQALGLGLQFLLWYDEGEERNRGNFPPRFSGRQFPNYSSELNVNALELEDSALYLCASSFTQVLYDNEQFFGPGTRLTVL.

The chain carries TRBV9 and TRBJ1-4; weak D call: TRBD1 (6 bases). The CDR3 runs 16 residues. V was cut by 0 bases and J by 4 bases, with 13 bases left in between. In germline, CDR1 is SGDLS, CDR2 YYNGEE. CDR3 in amino acids: CASSVASGANNEKLFF. The CDR3 DNA follows: TGTGCCAGCAGCGTAGCTTCAGGGGCCAATAATGAAAAACTGTTTTTT.

The V and J genes are TRBV3-1 (or the pseudogene TRBV3-2) and TRBJ2-7; 10 bases match TRBD2. Germline V gene lookup returns CDR1 LGHDT and CDR2 YNNKEL (reference sequence). J lost 6 bases, V lost 1 base, and 6 bases had no gene match. The CDR3 extends over 15 amino acids. The CDR3 is CASSQVVSGRGEQYF. As DNA, the CDR3 is TGTGCCAGCAGCCAAGTGGTAAGCGGGAGGGGCGAGCAGTACTTC.

The genes are TRBV3-1 (or the pseudogene TRBV3-2) and TRBJ2-5; 15 bases line up with TRBD2. J was trimmed by 1 base and V by 9 bases; bases with no gene match: 3. Germline CDR1 reads LGHDT; CDR2 reads YNNKEL (reference sequence). This CDR3 is built from 15 residues. The CDR3 is CASGLAGGIQETQYF. The DNA for the CDR3 is TGTGCCAGTGGACTAGCGGGGGGGATCCAAGAGACCCAGTACTTC.

Comment on this clone: An end of the junction differs from the germline gene, which may be a read error. This sequence joins TRBV15 and TRBJ1-5; TRBD1 agrees at 8 bases. The CDR3 contains 14 residues. The V gene's germline CDR1 is LNHNV and CDR2 YYDKDF (reference sequence). CDR3 amino acids: CATSGDRGYQPQHF. The CDR3 DNA reads TGTGCCACCAGCGGAGACAGGGGCTATCAGCCCCAGCATTTT.

The chain couples TRBV18 to TRBJ1-6; 9 positions match TRBD1. Trimming took 2 bases from V and 9 from J; bases not matched to a gene: 8. CDR3 length equals 16 residues. The germline gives CDR1 KGHSH, CDR2 LQKENI. This chain's CDR3 is CASSPGVGQGISPLHF. CDR3 DNA sequence: TGTGCCAGCTCACCAGGAGTAGGACAGGGGATTTCACCCCTCCACTTT.